A single sample is the source of the 29 T cell receptor beta chains below, sequenced in a study of blood T cell repertoires in COVID-19. This table comes from immunoSEQ multiplex PCR, and its TCRdb copy is limited to in-frame clones, with some not included. The sample records about 120,000 clones, about 85% being singletons. Sequencing input: peripheral blood. These receptors all come from a man in his sixties with acute or convalescent COVID-19.

The J gene is TRBJ2-7, the V gene TRBV28; the D is unclear. CDR3 length: 11 residues. CDR1 and CDR2 (germline): MDHEN, SYDVKM. Trimming stripped 8 bases from V and 1 base from J, with 6 bases between. This chain's CDR3 is CASSRSYEQYF. The DNA of the CDR3 is TGTGCCAGCTCGCGATCCTACGAGCAGTACTTC.

In its sample, this clone was seen once. The V gene is TRBV7-3, the J gene TRBJ1-5; 7 nucleotides line up with TRBD1. Trimming removed 4 bases from V and 4 bases from J; junction bases left unmatched: 1. Germline V gene sequence: CDR1 SGHTA, CDR2 FQGTGA. The CDR3 sequence is 13 residues long. The CDR3 DNA reads as TGTGCCAGCAGCTCACAGGGGAATCAGCCCCAGCATTTT. The encoded protein is CASSSQGNQPQHF.

This rearrangement joins TRBV25-1 to TRBJ1-5, with D possibly matching TRBD1 (6 bases). Germline loops: CDR1 MGHDK, CDR2 SYGVNS. V lost 3 bases, J lost 7 bases, and 16 bases lay in between. The CDR3 covers 15 residues. Here the CDR3 reads CASSEADRPTQPQHF. CDR3 DNA sequence: TGTGCCAGCAGTGAGGCCGACAGGCCCACGCAGCCCCAGCATTTT. Full variable domain (remainder filled in from reference TRBV25-1 and TRBJ1-5): EADIYQTPRYLVIGTGKKITLECSQTMGHDKMYWYQQDPGMELHLIHYSYGVNSTEKGDLSSESTVSRIRTEHFPLTLESARPSHTSQYLCASSEADRPTQPQHFGDGTRLSIL.

The V call is TRBV28, the J call TRBJ2-5; possible D gene TRBD2, 5 bases. Germline CDR1 is MDHEN and CDR2 is SYDVKM. Trimming shortened V by 8 bases and J by 4 bases, and 11 bases separated the two germline ends. The CDR3 is 12 residues long. This CDR3 is CASGGYRETQYF. DNA of the CDR3: TGTGCCAGCGGCGGGTACCGAGAGACCCAGTACTTC.

CDR3 DNA: TGTGCCAGCAGTCCTCTTGAAAAACTGTTTTTT. Protein: CASSPLEKLFF. V usage is TRBV2 and J usage is TRBJ1-4; unclear D gene. There are 11 residues in the CDR3. Germline V lookup: CDR1 SNHLY, CDR2 FYNNEI. Trimming took 5 bases from V and 7 from J, leaving 5 bases between them.

The chain combines TRBV9 with TRBJ1-2; 7 positions agree with TRBD1. CDR3 length equals 15 residues. V lost 0 bases to trimming and J lost 2 bases; unmatched junction nucleotides: 4. CDR1 and CDR2 from the germline V gene are SGDLS and YYNGEE. CDR3 bases: TGTGCCAGCAGCGTAGGGACAGGTATAAACTATGGCTACACCTTC. Translating gives CASSVGTGINYGYTF.

The rearrangement links TRBV27 to TRBJ1-5; tentative D call: TRBD1 (5 bases). Germline CDR1 is MNHEY and CDR2 is SMNVEV (reference sequence). V was cut by 6 bases and J by 0 bases, with 9 bases left in between. The CDR3 totals 14 residues. Written as DNA, the CDR3 is TGTGCCAGCAGGACAACAGGTAGCAATCAGCCCCAGCATTTT. Its protein is CASRTTGSNQPQHF.

The chain couples TRBV28 to TRBJ2-7; the D is unclear. The CDR3 runs to 11 residues. V was trimmed by 4 bases and J by 9 bases, leaving 10 bases between them. Germline CDR1 and CDR2: MDHEN and SYDVKM. CDR3 loop: CASSSPVVQYF. The CDR3 nucleotides are TGTGCCAGCAGTTCCCCAGTGGTGCAGTACTTC.

This clone has just one count. CDR3 in DNA: TGTGCCAGCAGCCAAAGACAGGGGGCTGGTGGCTACACCTTC. Protein product: CASSQRQGAGGYTF. The chain uses TRBV3-1 (or the pseudogene TRBV3-2) and TRBJ1-2; 10 bases are shared with TRBD1. CDR1 and CDR2 from the germline V gene are LGHDT and YNNKEL (reference sequence). CDR3 length: 14 amino acids. Unmatched junction bases numbered 4, after V lost 2 bases and J lost 7 bases.

V gene TRBV11-1 combines with J gene TRBJ1-5; no firm D call. CDR3 size: 15 residues. V lost 4 bases and J 3 bases, leaving 13 bases between the germline ends. CDR1 SGHAT and CDR2 FQDESV come from the germline V gene (reference sequence). The CDR3, as DNA: TGTGCCAGCAGCTCCGGGTTCTCTTCCAATCAGCCCCAGCATTTT. Its protein product is CASSSGFSSNQPQHF.

V is TRBV30 and J is TRBJ2-1, with unresolved D. The CDR3 is 13 residues long. Trimming took off 0 bases at V and 0 bases at J, with 3 bases between the two ends. Germline values: CDR1 GTSNPN, CDR2 SVGIG (reference sequence). CDR3 sequence: CAWSVGSYNEQFF. The CDR3 region has the DNA TGTGCCTGGAGTGTCGGCTCCTACAATGAGCAGTTCTTC.

CDR3 nucleotides: TGTGCCAGCGGCAGGGTGGATTCACCCCTCCACTTT. Its protein product is CASGRVDSPLHF. V gene TRBV12-3 or TRBV12-4 combines with J gene TRBJ1-6; D is perhaps TRBD1 (5 bases). CDR3 length: 12 amino acids. V was trimmed by 8 bases and J by 8 bases, leaving 10 bases between them.

The V gene is TRBV29-1, the J gene TRBJ2-1, with 10 bases matching TRBD1. Germline V gene data show CDR1 as SQVTM and CDR2 as ANQGSEA. V was pared by 6 bases and J by 4 bases, with 9 bases of the junction left unmatched. The CDR3 is 15 residues long. CDR3 in amino acids: CSVQKDRGTYNEQFF. The CDR3 coding sequence is TGCAGCGTCCAAAAGGACAGGGGGACGTACAATGAGCAGTTCTTC.

The J gene is TRBJ1-4, the V gene TRBV7-2; D unclear. CDR1 SGHTA and CDR2 FQGNSA come from the germline V gene. Trimming shortened V by 1 base and J by 4 bases, and 10 bases separated the two germline ends. The CDR3 extends over 15 amino acids. The CDR3 protein is CASSLGALGNEKLFF. CDR3 nucleotide sequence: TGTGCCAGCAGCTTAGGGGCCCTCGGTAATGAAAAACTGTTTTTT.

This rearrangement joins TRBV9 to TRBJ2-7; 10 positions agree with TRBD1. The CDR3 consists of 15 residues. Germline V gene sequence: CDR1 SGDLS, CDR2 YYNGEE. Trimming cost V 4 bases and J 7 bases; bases outside gene matches: 11. CDR3 residues: CASSPRQGAFGEQYF. CDR3 DNA: TGTGCCAGCAGCCCACGACAGGGGGCGTTCGGGGAGCAGTACTTC.

The V gene is TRBV19, the J gene TRBJ1-5; 10 bases line up with TRBD1. CDR1 and CDR2 (germline): LNHDA, SQIVND (reference sequence). CDR3 length: 15 residues. V shed 6 bases and J 5 bases; nucleotides not matched to a gene: 7. The CDR3: CASRRQGADYQPQHF. CDR3 DNA sequence: TGTGCCAGTAGACGACAGGGGGCGGACTATCAGCCCCAGCATTTT.

The chain links TRBV27 to TRBJ2-3, with 9 bases identical to TRBD2. The germline V gene encodes CDR1 MNHEY and CDR2 SMNVEV (reference sequence). The CDR3 is 14 amino acids. V lost 5 bases to trimming and J lost 2 bases; unmatched junction nucleotides: 2. CDR3 sequence: CASSLAGNTDTQYF. The CDR3 bases are TGTGCCAGCAGTCTAGCGGGAAACACAGATACGCAGTATTTT.

The rearrangement uses TRBV5-8 and TRBJ1-6; D unresolved. Looked up from germline, CDR1 is SGHTS and CDR2 is YDEGEE. This CDR3 has 16 residues. V shed 0 bases and J shed 6 bases, with 13 bases lying between them. DNA of the CDR3: TGTGCCAGCAGCTTGGAGCCCGGGGTGGGTAATTCACCCCTCCACTTT. This codes for CASSLEPGVGNSPLHF.

This clone has only one observation. This chain links TRBV18 with TRBJ2-1; D is perhaps TRBD1 (5 bases). Germline V gene sequence: CDR1 KGHSH, CDR2 LQKENI. This CDR3 is 12 amino acids long. V lost 1 base to trimming and J lost 8 bases, with 6 bases between them. The CDR3 nucleotides are TGTGCCAGCTCACCACAGGGGCATGAGCAGTTCTTC. Encoded protein: CASSPQGHEQFF.

The chain recombines TRBV9 with TRBJ2-5; D perhaps matches TRBD1 (6 bases). Germline assignment: CDR1 SGDLS and CDR2 YYNGEE. The CDR3 runs to 14 residues. V gave up 2 bases and J gave up 2 bases, with 10 bases separating them. CDR3 sequence (DNA): TGTGCCAGCAGCGTGGGACACGGACAAGAGACCCAGTACTTC. It yields the protein CASSVGHGQETQYF.

The V gene is TRBV4-2, the J gene TRBJ1-2, with a tentative D call TRBD1 (6 bases). Trimming stripped 2 bases from V and 7 bases from J, with 17 bases between. Germline lookup yields CDR1 LGHNA and CDR2 YNFKEQ. The CDR3 totals 15 residues. This CDR3 is CASSQPRGGGSGYTF. DNA for the CDR3: TGTGCCAGCAGCCAACCCAGGGGTGGCGGGTCTGGCTACACCTTC.

This clone is a singleton in its sample. This sequence joins TRBV10-3 and TRBJ2-3, with 11 bases fitting TRBD1. J lost 4 bases, V lost 4 bases, and 10 bases had no gene match. Per the germline V gene, CDR1 is ENHRY and CDR2 is SYGVKD. The CDR3 is 17 residues long. CDR3 sequence: CAISVASGQGGADTQYF. CDR3 bases: TGTGCCATCAGTGTAGCCTCGGGACAGGGGGGCGCAGATACGCAGTATTTT.

The rearrangement uses TRBV7-2 and TRBJ2-7; the D is unclear. CDR1 is SGHTA and CDR2 is FQGNSA in the germline V gene. V shed 4 bases and J shed 2 bases, with 6 bases lying between them. The CDR3 runs 12 residues. In DNA, the CDR3 is TGTGCCAGCAGCTCACACCCCTACGAGCAGTACTTC. Its translation: CASSSHPYEQYF.

This rearrangement joins TRBV27 to TRBJ1-1, with D unclear. The germline V gene has CDR1 MNHEY and CDR2 SMNVEV (reference sequence). The CDR3 consists of 13 residues. V shed 7 bases and J shed 0 bases, with 9 bases lying between them. CDR3 bases: TGTGCCAGCACCCGGGGTGTGAACACTGAAGCTTTCTTT. Amino acid sequence: CASTRGVNTEAFF.

V gene TRBV28 combines with J gene TRBJ1-1; D ambiguous. The CDR3 runs 13 residues. The V gene lost 7 bases and the J gene lost 1 base, with 10 bases spanning the gap. Germline V CDR1 and CDR2: MDHEN, SYDVKM. The CDR3, as DNA: TGTGCCAGCAATTGGTTGAGGAACACTGAAGCTTTCTTT. As protein: CASNWLRNTEAFF.

The V gene is TRBV3-1 (or the pseudogene TRBV3-2), the J gene TRBJ1-2, with a weak D call TRBD1 (6 bases). CDR3 length equals 14 residues. Trimming cost V 3 bases and J 4 bases, with 12 bases left between them. The germline V gene encodes CDR1 LGHDT and CDR2 YNNKEL (reference sequence). Here the CDR3 reads CASSQGANGYGYTF. CDR3 nucleotides: TGTGCCAGCAGCCAGGGGGCTAATGGCTATGGCTACACCTTC.

This chain joins TRBV28 and TRBJ1-5, with 9 bases matching TRBD1. There are 18 residues in the CDR3. Looked up from germline, CDR1 is MDHEN and CDR2 is SYDVKM. With V trimmed by 6 bases and J by 2 bases, 14 bases remained unmatched. CDR3 protein: CASRTGTGLPGGNQPQHF. The DNA for the CDR3 is TGTGCCAGCAGAACCGGGACAGGGCTCCCAGGGGGCAATCAGCCCCAGCATTTT.

The chain carries TRBV9 and TRBJ1-2; D is unresolved. The CDR3 totals 15 residues. The V gene lost 0 bases and the J gene lost 4 bases, with 13 bases spanning the gap. Germline values: CDR1 SGDLS, CDR2 YYNGEE. CDR3 in DNA: TGTGCCAGCAGCGTAGCTGGTGGAGCGCTCTATGGCTACACCTTC. This codes for CASSVAGGALYGYTF.

V is TRBV24-1 and J is TRBJ2-1; the D gene is possibly TRBD1 (6 bases). This CDR3 is built from 16 residues. In germline, CDR1 is KGHDR, CDR2 SFDVKD. Trimming cost V 5 bases and J 4 bases, with 17 bases left between them. In DNA form, the CDR3 reads TGTGCCACCAGTGGGAATTCACCCGGGACATACAATGAGCAGTTCTTC. Translated: CATSGNSPGTYNEQFF.